The next 25 T cell receptor beta chains were all read from a single sample in a study of cytomegalovirus exposure and HLA in healthy donors. 60 Vbeta and 13 Jbeta primers were used in PCR. The method was immunoSEQ multiplex PCR; TCRdb's version includes in-frame clones alone and lacks a portion of them. The profile shows about 120,000 clones, around 75% of them singletons. What was sequenced was PBMCs. These receptor sequences come from a woman aged 40-49 years in good health and CMV-seropositive.

V is TRBV4-3 and J is TRBJ2-7; no reliable D call. The CDR3 spans 14 residues. The ends were cut back, 0 bases at V and 2 bases at J, with 8 bases in the middle. Germline CDR1 is LGHNA and CDR2 is YSLEER. CDR3 sequence: CASSQDYRTYEQYF. The CDR3, as DNA: TGCGCCAGCAGCCAAGATTACAGAACCTACGAGCAGTACTTC.

This rearrangement joins TRBV5-4 to TRBJ2-7; D unresolved. The CDR3 runs 13 residues. CDR1 is SGHNT and CDR2 is YYREEE in the germline V gene (reference sequence). Trimming removed 2 bases from V and 4 bases from J, with 10 bases in between. The CDR3 coding sequence is TGTGCCAGCAGCTTTATCGGTCGATACGAGCAGTACTTC. Translated: CASSFIGRYEQYF. The entire variable domain, with the rest obtained from reference TRBV5-4 and TRBJ2-7, is as follows: ETGVTQSPTHLIKTRGQQVTLRCSSQSGHNTVSWYQQALGQGPQFIFQYYREEENGRGNFPPRFSGLQFPNYSSELNVNALELDDSALYLCASSFIGRYEQYFGPGTRLTVT.

This chain links TRBV28 with TRBJ2-1; 9 bases map to TRBD2. Looked up from germline, CDR1 is MDHEN and CDR2 is SYDVKM. The CDR3 is 16 residues long. The V gene end was trimmed by 0 bases and the J gene end by 5 bases; junction bases not matched to a gene: 5. The CDR3 nucleotides read TGTGCCAGCAGTTTATGGGCTAGCGGGGTTAACAATGAGCAGTTCTTC. It yields the protein CASSLWASGVNNEQFF. The complete variable domain, with remaining parts taken from reference TRBV28 and TRBJ2-1, reads DVKVTQSSRYLVKRTGEKVFLECVQDMDHENMFWYRQDPGLGLRLIYFSYDVKMKEKGDIPEGYSVSREKKERFSLILESASTNQTSMYLCASSLWASGVNNEQFFGPGTRLTVL.

This clone was recorded a few times. This chain links TRBV4-2 with TRBJ2-7; maybe TRBD2 (5 bases). Germline V CDR1 and CDR2: LGHNA, YNFKEQ. The V and J ends lost 0 bases and 0 bases respectively, with 9 bases between them. This CDR3 region has 15 residues. CDR3 coding DNA: TGTGCCAGCAGCCAAGAGGGAGACAACTCCTACGAGCAGTACTTC. It translates to CASSQEGDNSYEQYF.

The chain joins TRBV2 to TRBJ1-1; maybe TRBD1 (5 bases). The V gene's germline CDR1 is SNHLY and CDR2 FYNNEI. V was clipped by 7 bases and J by 1 base, with 19 bases between them. CDR3 length equals 16 residues. Written as DNA, the CDR3 is TGTGCCAGCATCTCGGGGGTGGTATTTGGGAACACTGAAGCTTTCTTT. Amino acid sequence: CASISGVVFGNTEAFF.

This clone was counted a few times. The rearrangement uses TRBV11-2 and TRBJ2-2, with TRBD1 matching 9 bases. V was pared by 5 bases and J by 5 bases, with 6 bases of the junction left unmatched. CDR3 length: 15 residues. The germline gives CDR1 SGHAT, CDR2 FQNNGV. CDR3 coding DNA: TGTGCCAGCAGCAAAGTACAGGGGGCGACCGGGGAGCTGTTTTTT. This translates into CASSKVQGATGELFF.

This clone has only a few counts. The chain has TRBV2 and TRBJ1-6, with D tentatively TRBD1 (5 bases). Per the germline V gene, CDR1 is SNHLY and CDR2 is FYNNEI. The CDR3 length is 15 residues. V was trimmed by 6 bases and J by 4 bases, leaving 13 bases between them. CDR3 sequence reads: CASRAGSAYNSPLHF. CDR3 bases: TGTGCCAGCAGGGCAGGGTCCGCTTATAATTCACCCCTCCACTTT.

The table lists this clone with a few counts. The V call is TRBV10-3, the J call TRBJ1-4; tentatively, D is TRBD1 (5 bases). The length of the CDR3 is 14 residues. Trimming took 4 bases from V and 4 from J, leaving 10 bases between them. Germline V gene lookup returns CDR1 ENHRY and CDR2 SYGVKD. In DNA form, the CDR3 reads TGTGCCATCAGTGGGGGCGGCCGTAATGAAAAACTGTTTTTT. This codes for CAISGGGRNEKLFF.

This clone was counted between two and nine times. This chain connects TRBV30 to TRBJ2-4; the match to TRBD2 covers 8 bases. The junction had 7 bases not matched to a gene; V was cut back by 4 bases and J by 8 bases. The germline gives CDR1 GTSNPN, CDR2 SVGIG (reference sequence). CDR3 size: 13 residues. CDR3 sequence (DNA): TGTGCCTGGACCCCTCCGGGGGGGGACATTCAGTACTTC. Its protein product is CAWTPPGGDIQYF.

The rearrangement uses TRBV5-1 and TRBJ1-2; 7 positions agree with TRBD1. CDR3 length: 14 residues. CDR1 is SGHRS, CDR2 YFSETQ, per germline. The V segment lost 4 bases and the J segment 7 bases; nucleotides outside the gene matches: 10. The CDR3 is CASSTDRAVGGYTF. Written as DNA, the CDR3 is TGCGCCAGCAGCACCGACAGGGCAGTTGGTGGCTACACCTTC.

The V and J genes are TRBV4-3 and TRBJ2-7, with TRBD2 matching 7 bases. Germline assignment: CDR1 LGHNA and CDR2 YSLEER. V gave up 0 bases and J gave up 1 base; unmatched junction bases: 6. CDR3 length: 16 residues. The CDR3 DNA is TGCGCCAGCAGCCAAGAATGGGGGGGGGTTTCCTACGAGCAGTACTTC. It encodes CASSQEWGGVSYEQYF.

In DNA, the CDR3 is TGTGCCAGCAGCCAAGACCTAGGCGGGTCTGCGGATACGCAGTATTTT. Translated: CASSQDLGGSADTQYF. The chain couples TRBV4-2 to TRBJ2-3; D perhaps matches TRBD2 (5 bases). Looked up from germline, CDR1 is LGHNA and CDR2 is YNFKEQ. The CDR3 spans 16 residues. V shed 0 bases and J shed 6 bases, with 16 bases lying between them.

The chain is built from TRBV6-5 and TRBJ1-5; D unclear. The V end lost 0 bases, the J end lost 4 bases, and 10 bases lay between the germline ends. CDR3 length: 15 amino acids. In germline, CDR1 is MNHEY, CDR2 SVGAGI. The CDR3 spells CASSYSALANQPQHF. Written as DNA, the CDR3 is TGTGCCAGCAGTTACTCGGCCCTCGCAAATCAGCCCCAGCATTTT.

J is TRBJ2-3 and V is TRBV6-6; maybe TRBD2 (5 bases). V dropped 0 bases and J dropped 4 bases, with 11 bases sitting between them. The CDR3 length is 15 residues. From germline, CDR1 is MNHNY and CDR2 SVGAGI (reference sequence). The CDR3 sequence: CASSYSRASPDTQYF. CDR3 coding DNA: TGTGCCAGCAGTTACTCGAGGGCTAGCCCAGATACGCAGTATTTT.

The genes are TRBV5-6 and TRBJ2-3; the D gene is possibly TRBD1 (5 bases). Deletions cut 2 bases from V and 2 bases from J, with 21 bases between. Per the germline V gene, CDR1 is SGHDT and CDR2 is YYEEEE. This CDR3 comprises 18 residues. The CDR3 loop reads CASSLTWGPIQTTDTQYF. CDR3 nucleotide sequence: TGTGCCAGCAGCTTAACCTGGGGCCCTATCCAAACCACAGATACGCAGTATTTT.

The chain is built from TRBV5-6 and TRBJ2-7, with D uncertain. The CDR3 consists of 12 residues. V was pared by 0 bases and J by 3 bases, with 4 bases between. Germline CDR1 is SGHDT and CDR2 is YYEEEE. The CDR3 spells CASSLALYEQYF. As DNA, the CDR3 is TGTGCCAGCAGCTTGGCCCTCTACGAGCAGTACTTC. The full variable domain, rest sourced from reference TRBV5-6 and TRBJ2-7, is DAGVTQSPTHLIKTRGQQVTLRCSPKSGHDTVSWYQQALGQGPQFIFQYYEEEERQRGNFPDRFSGHQFPNYSSELNVNALLLGDSALYLCASSLALYEQYFGPGTRLTVT.

This clone was observed a few times. The chain links TRBV4-1 to TRBJ2-5, with TRBD1 matching over 7 bases. This CDR3 is 15 amino acids long. Per germline, CDR1 MGHRA and CDR2 YSYEKL. V trimming: 0 bases; J trimming: 4 bases; junction bases outside the gene matches: 5. CDR3 amino acids: CASSQDEDRLETQYF. CDR3 DNA: TGCGCCAGCAGCCAAGATGAGGACAGGCTAGAGACCCAGTACTTC.

The gene calls are TRBV15 and TRBJ2-7; no definite D call. Trimming stripped 0 bases from V and 3 bases from J, with 9 bases between. CDR1 and CDR2 from the germline V gene are LNHNV and YYDKDF (reference sequence). This CDR3 is built from 14 residues. CDR3 protein: CATSRDRFLYEQYF. The CDR3 nucleotides are TGTGCCACCAGCAGAGATCGGTTCCTCTACGAGCAGTACTTC. Using reference TRBV15 and TRBJ2-7 for the parts outside the CDR3, the full variable domain is DAMVIQNPRYQVTQFGKPVTLSCSQTLNHNVMYWYQQKSSQAPKLLFHYYDKDFNNEADTPDNFQSRRPNTSFCFLDIRSPGLGDTAMYLCATSRDRFLYEQYFGPGTRLTVT.

This clone occurred a few times. The chain is built from TRBV5-1 and TRBJ1-4; 9 bases are a match to TRBD1. The germline CDR1 and CDR2 sequences are SGHRS and YFSETQ. The CDR3 length is 16 residues. V lost 0 bases, J lost 3 bases, and 3 bases stayed unmatched. The DNA of the CDR3 is TGCGCCAGCAGCTTGGACAGGGGGCTATCTAATGAAAAACTGTTTTTT. It encodes CASSLDRGLSNEKLFF.

V gene TRBV4-3 combines with J gene TRBJ2-7, with a possible D match to TRBD2 (6 bases). CDR1 and CDR2 from the germline V gene are LGHNA and YSLEER. V gave up 5 bases and J gave up 4 bases, with 15 bases separating them. The CDR3 sequence is 14 residues long. CDR3 region: CASSFGGTNYEQYF. CDR3 DNA sequence: TGCGCCAGCAGCTTCGGAGGGACCAATTACGAGCAGTACTTC.

The chain has TRBV9 and TRBJ2-7; a possible D gene is TRBD1 (5 bases). The V end was cut by 0 bases, the J end by 5 bases, with 9 bases between. CDR3 length: 13 residues. Germline CDR1 is SGDLS and CDR2 is YYNGEE. The CDR3 sequence: CASSVEQGHEQYF. CDR3 in DNA: TGTGCCAGCAGCGTAGAGCAGGGCCACGAGCAGTACTTC.

The V gene is TRBV29-1, the J gene TRBJ2-3, with 8 positions matching TRBD2. The CDR3 is 14 residues long. CDR1 SQVTM and CDR2 ANQGSEA come from the germline V gene. Losses at the gene ends were 2 bases for V and 2 bases for J; bases not matched to a gene: 3. CDR3 bases: TGCAGCGTTGAACTTAGCGGGAACACAGATACGCAGTATTTT. Amino acids: CSVELSGNTDTQYF.

In its sample, this clone was seen a few times. V is TRBV2 and J is TRBJ2-5; D not certain. CDR3 length: 11 residues. Germline loops: CDR1 SNHLY, CDR2 FYNNEI. With 8 bases removed from V and 5 bases from J, the gap between germline ends came to 9 bases. CDR3 sequence reads: CASAPAETQYF. The CDR3, as DNA: TGTGCCAGCGCCCCCGCGGAGACCCAGTACTTC. The entire variable domain, with the rest obtained from reference TRBV2 and TRBJ2-5, is as follows: EPEVTQTPSHQVTQMGQEVILRCVPISNHLYFYWYRQILGQKVEFLVSFYNNEISEKSEIFDDQFSVERPDGSNFTLKIRSTKLEDSAMYFCASAPAETQYFGPGTRLLVL.

This chain connects TRBV7-9 to TRBJ1-5, with TRBD1 identical over 12 bases. The CDR3 extends over 19 amino acids. V lost 5 bases to trimming and J lost 0 bases; unmatched junction nucleotides: 11. Germline CDR1 reads SEHNR; CDR2 reads FQNEAQ (reference sequence). The CDR3 DNA is TGTGCCAGCAGCGGTACCGGGACAGGGGGCCAATATAGCAATCAGCCCCAGCATTTT. Translating it yields CASSGTGTGGQYSNQPQHF.

The J gene is TRBJ1-4, the V gene TRBV5-6; D is uncertain. CDR1 and CDR2 from the germline V gene are SGHDT and YYEEEE. This CDR3 has 15 amino acids. Between the trimmed V and J ends, which lost 1 base and 0 bases, there was a span of 7 bases. The CDR3 nucleotides read TGTGCCAGCAGCTTGAGCGGTTCAACTAATGAAAAACTGTTTTTT. Translated: CASSLSGSTNEKLFF.